This entry describes one T cell receptor beta chain. Its antigen is unidentified. This sample was taken from a study of blood T cells in healthy people across ages. PCR was performed a second time for roughly 7 to 12 cycles using a sample-barcoded 5' primer and a J-beta primer mix. The study obtained at least 2.5 million CDR3-containing paired-end reads from every sample. TCRdb fed the 5' RACE reads into MiXCR, producing one record per CDR3 protein. In the table there are 1.8 million or so distinct CDR3 sequences, approximately 40% of which are singletons. General study findings and limits: Possibly confounding the expanded clonotype changes was the fact that donor CMV status was unknown.

Donation came from healthy Caucasian individuals in Russia who were aged 6 to 90. Isolated PBMCs totaled at least 7 million in each sample. Per the germline V gene, CDR1 is SGDLS and CDR2 is YYNGEE. V was shortened by 0 bases and J by 3 bases, with 10 bases between the two germline ends. The CDR3 is 14 amino acids. The TCR comes from a human donor in good health. The specimen was blood. V usage is TRBV9 and J usage is TRBJ2-7; no firm D call. The CDR3 sequence is CASSVGPSFYEQYF. DNA for the CDR3: TGTGCCAGCAGCGTAGGGCCTTCCTTCTACGAGCAGTACTTC.